This TCR beta chain was recovered during a study of T-cell reconstitution after alpha-beta-depleted transplantation in children. The junction had 8 bases not matched to a gene; V was cut back by 7 bases and J by 3 bases. The CDR3 totals 14 residues. Germline CDR1 SQVTM, CDR2 ANQGSEA. Unique molecular identifiers were used in preparing the TCRbeta library. A single record per CDR3 protein comes from TCRdb applying MiXCR to the PCR reads. The data show under 450,000 distinct CDR3 sequences, with roughly 13% seen just once and around 4.5% held by the top ten. The sample in question was PBMCs, obtained from the stem cell graft. The chain couples TRBV29-1 to TRBJ2-3, with 9 positions matching TRBD1. The sequence was obtained from a human donor who donated a stem cell graft to a child with Fanconi anemia. This chain's CDR3 is CSATTGGITDTQYF. CDR3 bases: TGCAGCGCTACCACAGGGGGCATAACAGATACGCAGTATTTT.